This is a list of T cell receptor beta chains from one sample in a study of early T cells in non-severe SARS-CoV-2 infection. TCRdb re-analysed the 5' RACE reads in MiXCR, keeping a single row per CDR3 protein. Of tens of thousands of distinct CDR3 sequences listed, under 9% are singletons. This specimen was whole blood, taken at baseline. The receptors derive from an adult who was a healthcare worker with PCR-confirmed SARS-CoV-2 infection or an uninfected control (not recorded which). Each CDR3 is given without its conserved first and last residue.

V: TRBV11-2; J: TRBJ2-2; CDR3: ASSRQQGGTGELF
V: TRBV29-1; J: TRBJ2-7; CDR3: SGGTGTGNEQY
V: TRBV6-5; J: TRBJ1-6; CDR3: ASSFVRGGGRSSPLH
V: TRBV6-4; J: TRBJ2-3; CDR3: ASSLTSESDTQY
V: TRBV7-2; J: TRBJ2-3; CDR3: ASSWRVRLAGGGTDTQY
V: TRBV5-1; J: TRBJ2-7; CDR3: ASSTLGAGAGWNEQY
V: TRBV10-3; J: TRBJ1-1; CDR3: AISEPTRGSNTEAF
V: TRBV7-9; J: TRBJ1-1; CDR3: ASSLMGETEAF
V: TRBV27; J: TRBJ2-7; CDR3: ASSFELAGPYEQY
V: TRBV30; J: TRBJ1-2; CDR3: AWSLPGANYGYT
V: TRBV9; J: TRBJ2-5; CDR3: ASSVSTHIQETQY
V: TRBV11-2; J: TRBJ2-3; CDR3: ASSEAGGVADTQY
V: TRBV2; J: TRBJ2-3; CDR3: ASRGTGGEYTQY
V: TRBV19; J: TRBJ1-1; CDR3: ASSRLGTANTEAF
V: TRBV6-6; J: TRBJ2-3; CDR3: ASTGGAGDTQY
V: TRBV6-6; J: TRBJ1-3; CDR3: ASSYPGRGGGNTIY
V: TRBV29-1; J: TRBJ2-5; CDR3: SFLPHLQETQY
V: TRBV5-1; J: TRBJ1-3; CDR3: ASSLYSGSGNTIY
V: TRBV5-1; J: TRBJ2-1; CDR3: ASRQLAGANNEQF
V: TRBV5-1; J: TRBJ1-1; CDR3: ASSSRPGGSTEAF
V: TRBV6-1; J: TRBJ1-1; CDR3: ASSEGWGARTEAF
V: TRBV11-2; J: TRBJ2-3; CDR3: ASSRRRLAGGGMTDTQY
V: TRBV3-1; J: TRBJ2-6; CDR3: ASGTGANVLT
V: TRBV29-1; J: TRBJ2-1; CDR3: SGRDRGTYNEQF
V: TRBV20-1; J: TRBJ2-1; CDR3: SARVISGRRNEQF
V: TRBV5-1; J: TRBJ1-5; CDR3: ASSELPNQPQH
V: TRBV6-6; J: TRBJ2-3; CDR3: ASSQQGKITDTQY
V: TRBV4-1; J: TRBJ2-7; CDR3: ASSQGFGYGAYEQY
V: TRBV9; J: TRBJ2-7; CDR3: ASSVTADRDSYEQY
V: TRBV12-3/TRBV12-4; J: TRBJ1-5; CDR3: ASSLSGVGQPQH
V: TRBV11-2; J: TRBJ2-1; CDR3: ATHRGGLHNEQF
V: TRBV7-2; J: TRBJ2-3; CDR3: ASSLGGGITSTDTQY
V: TRBV11-2; J: TRBJ2-7; CDR3: ASSGGPTIRASYEQY
V: TRBV29-1; J: TRBJ1-1; CDR3: RAGGQYLNTEAF
V: TRBV30; J: TRBJ1-3; CDR3: ACSQGGGNTIY
V: TRBV14; J: TRBJ1-2; CDR3: ASSGQGVLGYT
V: TRBV12-3/TRBV12-4; J: TRBJ2-7; CDR3: ASSQRGGGEQY
V: TRBV29-1; J: TRBJ2-3; CDR3: SVAGTTDTDTQY
V: TRBV12-3/TRBV12-4; J: TRBJ1-5; CDR3: ASRVGNQPQH
V: TRBV10-2; J: TRBJ1-6; CDR3: ASIGTGAVDSPLH
V: TRBV28; J: TRBJ2-1; CDR3: ASSLFTGGPGYEQF
V: TRBV2; J: TRBJ1-4; CDR3: ASLLAGRGRKLF
V: TRBV20-1; J: TRBJ2-7; CDR3: SAQPTSGLSYEQY
V: TRBV7-3; J: TRBJ2-2; CDR3: ASRRGMNTGELF
V: TRBV6-5; J: TRBJ2-5; CDR3: ASSSSGETQY
V: TRBV11-2; J: TRBJ2-7; CDR3: ASSSMTSGNYEQY
V: TRBV5-1; J: TRBJ2-7; CDR3: ASSLSGQIAYEQY
V: TRBV19; J: TRBJ2-3; CDR3: ASSIVTSPGGTDTQY
V: TRBV11-1; J: TRBJ2-3; CDR3: ASSLLGTDTQY
V: TRBV5-1; J: TRBJ2-7; CDR3: ASSFTVSYEQY
V: TRBV12-5; J: TRBJ2-7; CDR3: ASGWDGGSYEQY
V: TRBV5-1; J: TRBJ1-5; CDR3: ASSRTGGNQPQH
V: TRBV7-9; J: TRBJ2-2; CDR3: ASSLDRRTGELF
V: TRBV11-2; J: TRBJ2-3; CDR3: ASSLTNPGQY
V: TRBV29-1; J: TRBJ1-1; CDR3: SVWSGHTEAF